This entry is about one T cell receptor beta chain. The data originate from a study of blood T cell repertoires in COVID-19. Overall study: The United States, Italy and Spain supplied acute and convalescent COVID-19 samples. PBMCs, B-cell-depleted T cells, or T cells were the source of the cDNA or gDNA that made up the material.

Per the study methods: Reference gene primer amplification gave nucleated cell count estimates. Sequencing used immunoSEQ multiplex PCR; TCRdb keeps in-frame clones, though not all of them. Clone size and V and J calls were adopted from that table, with D and trimming inferred from the DNA. The repertoire includes over 200,000 clones, 88% of them detected once, and roughly 2.5% sits in the top ten. Germline CDR1 is SGHDN and CDR2 is FVKESK. This CDR3 region has 20 residues. Trimming took 4 bases from V and 6 from J; bases not matched to a gene: 23. The TCR originated in a woman aged 60-75 years with acute or convalescent COVID-19. The specimen was peripheral blood. The chain combines TRBV14 with TRBJ1-4, with TRBD1 identical over 7 bases. The CDR3 sequence is CASSLLLAGTAYRGYEKLFF. The DNA for the CDR3 is TGTGCCAGCAGCCTCCTACTTGCCGGGACAGCGTATCGGGGGTATGAAAAACTGTTTTTT.